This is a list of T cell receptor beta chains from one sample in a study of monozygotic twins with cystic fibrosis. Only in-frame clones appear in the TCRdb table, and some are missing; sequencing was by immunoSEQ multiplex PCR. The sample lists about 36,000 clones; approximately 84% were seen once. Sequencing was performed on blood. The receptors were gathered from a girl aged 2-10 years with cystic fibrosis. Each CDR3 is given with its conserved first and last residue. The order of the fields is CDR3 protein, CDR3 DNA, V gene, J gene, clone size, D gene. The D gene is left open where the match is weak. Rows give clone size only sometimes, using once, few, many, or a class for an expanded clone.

CDR3: CASSANGNYGYTF
DNA: TGTGCCAGCTCGGCAAATGGGAACTATGGCTACACCTTC
V: TRBV18
J: TRBJ1-2
size: NA
D: NA

CDR3: CASSEGWQGGQPQHF
DNA: TGTGCCAGCAGTGAAGGGTGGCAGGGGGGGCAGCCCCAGCATTTT
V: TRBV6-1
J: TRBJ1-5
size: once
D: TRBD1

CDR3: CASSFGRNQETQYF
DNA: TGTGCCAGCAGCTTTGGTCGGAACCAAGAGACCCAGTACTTC
V: TRBV7-2
J: TRBJ2-5
size: NA
D: NA

CDR3: CASSSPTTTKSTDTQYF
DNA: TGTGCCAGCAGCTCCCCGACCACTACTAAGAGCACAGATACGCAGTATTTT
V: TRBV7-9
J: TRBJ2-3
size: NA
D: NA

CDR3: CASSYSGHPRNEQFF
DNA: TGTGCCAGCAGTTACTCCGGACACCCTCGTAATGAGCAGTTCTTC
V: TRBV6-5
J: TRBJ2-1
size: NA
D: NA

CDR3: CASSQAGGQGQETQYF
DNA: TGCGCCAGCAGCCAAGCGGGGGGACAGGGGCAAGAGACCCAGTACTTC
V: TRBV4-3
J: TRBJ2-5
size: NA
D: TRBD1

CDR3: CASSESFIPGRGDTGELFF
DNA: TGTGCCAGCAGTGAATCTTTTATCCCGGGGAGAGGTGACACCGGGGAGCTGTTTTTT
V: TRBV6-1
J: TRBJ2-2
size: NA
D: NA

CDR3: CASGTGGSPLHF
DNA: TGTGCCAGCGGGACAGGGGGCTCACCCCTCCACTTT
V: TRBV6-5
J: TRBJ1-6
size: few
D: TRBD1

CDR3: CASSSGLDGTQYF
DNA: TGTGCCAGCAGCTCCGGACTAGATGGGACCCAGTACTTC
V: TRBV7-2
J: TRBJ2-5
size: NA
D: TRBD2

CDR3: CATHSGQGPPGTGANVLTF
DNA: TGCGCCACCCACTCGGGACAGGGGCCTCCGGGAACTGGGGCCAACGTCCTGACTTTC
V: TRBV5-1
J: TRBJ2-6
size: NA
D: TRBD1

CDR3: CAISDLFGGGDNQPQHF
DNA: TGTGCCATCAGTGATTTATTCGGAGGAGGGGACAATCAGCCCCAGCATTTT
V: TRBV10-3
J: TRBJ1-5
size: few
D: NA

CDR3: CATSSLDRGPDGYTF
DNA: TGTGCCACCAGCAGCCTCGACAGGGGGCCGGATGGCTACACCTTC
V: TRBV15
J: TRBJ1-2
size: NA
D: TRBD1

CDR3: CASTGTPNTDTQYF
DNA: TGTGCCAGCACCGGGACACCCAACACAGATACGCAGTATTTT
V: TRBV9
J: TRBJ2-3
size: NA
D: NA

CDR3: CASSLRGTGLSEAYGYTF
DNA: TGCGCCAGCAGCTTGAGAGGGACAGGGTTGTCGGAGGCCTATGGCTACACCTTC
V: TRBV5-1
J: TRBJ1-2
size: NA
D: TRBD1

CDR3: CASSPTQQGVGNTIYF
DNA: TGCGCCAGCAGCCCCACCCAACAGGGAGTGGGAAACACCATATATTTT
V: TRBV4-3
J: TRBJ1-3
size: NA
D: NA

CDR3: CASRTTYNQPQHF
DNA: TGTGCCAGCAGGACGACATATAATCAGCCCCAGCATTTT
V: TRBV6-1
J: TRBJ1-5
size: NA
D: NA

CDR3: CAWGTGRGSPLHF
DNA: TGTGCCTGGGGCACAGGGAGAGGTTCACCCCTCCACTTT
V: TRBV30
J: TRBJ1-6
size: NA
D: NA

CDR3: CASSQDSGDSGNTIYF
DNA: TGCGCCAGCAGCCAAGATTCGGGAGACTCTGGAAACACCATATATTTT
V: TRBV4-1
J: TRBJ1-3
size: few
D: NA

CDR3: CASDTPSIHTDTQYF
DNA: TGTGCCTCGGATACCCCAAGTATCCACACAGATACGCAGTATTTT
V: TRBV30
J: TRBJ2-3
size: NA
D: NA

CDR3: CASSLAVLAGVSYEQYF
DNA: TGTGCCAGCAGCTTAGCGGTCTTAGCGGGCGTGTCCTACGAGCAGTACTTC
V: TRBV7-2
J: TRBJ2-7
size: NA
D: TRBD2

CDR3: CASSVGTRGDKGTEAFF
DNA: TGTGCCAGCAGCGTGGGGACAAGGGGGGATAAAGGCACTGAAGCTTTCTTT
V: TRBV9
J: TRBJ1-1
size: NA
D: NA

CDR3: CASSQDRANEQFF
DNA: TGTGCCAGCAGCCAGGACAGGGCAAATGAGCAGTTCTTC
V: TRBV5-4
J: TRBJ2-1
size: NA
D: TRBD1

CDR3: CASSAGQGASDTQYF
DNA: TGTGCCAGCAGCGCTGGGCAGGGGGCCTCAGATACGCAGTATTTT
V: TRBV9
J: TRBJ2-3
size: NA
D: TRBD1

CDR3: CASSDLLLEGAYEQYF
DNA: TGTGCCAGCAGCGATTTACTCCTAGAGGGGGCCTACGAGCAGTACTTC
V: TRBV5-6
J: TRBJ2-7
size: NA
D: NA

CDR3: CASSLGLGSSPLHF
DNA: TGTGCCAGCTCACTGGGTCTAGGCAGCTCACCCCTCCACTTT
V: TRBV6-5
J: TRBJ1-6
size: NA
D: NA

CDR3: CASSVGTPSF
DNA: TGTGCCAGCTCGGTTGGGACTCCAAGCTTC
V: TRBV2
J: TRBJ1-2
size: NA
D: NA

CDR3: CASSPTGTKEKLFF
DNA: TGTGCCAGCAGTCCCACCGGGACGAAAGAAAAACTGTTTTTT
V: TRBV6-6
J: TRBJ1-4
size: NA
D: NA

CDR3: CASSLVADTQYF
DNA: TGCGCCAGCAGCTTGGTCGCAGATACGCAGTATTTT
V: TRBV5-1
J: TRBJ2-3
size: NA
D: NA

CDR3: CASSERGTGVDGYTF
DNA: TGTGCCAGCAGTGAAAGAGGGACAGGGGTGGATGGCTACACCTTC
V: TRBV6-1
J: TRBJ1-2
size: NA
D: TRBD1

CDR3: CASSDSLRGATLEQFF
DNA: TGTGCCAGCAGTGACTCGTTGCGGGGGGCCACATTAGAGCAGTTCTTC
V: TRBV6-4
J: TRBJ2-1
size: NA
D: TRBD2

CDR3: CSVERVGTGHYEQYF
DNA: TGCAGCGTTGAGCGGGTAGGGACAGGGCACTACGAGCAGTACTTC
V: TRBV29-1
J: TRBJ2-7
size: NA
D: TRBD1

CDR3: CASSLQGAGNTIYF
DNA: TGTGCCAGCAGTCTACAGGGTGCTGGAAACACCATATATTTT
V: TRBV6-1
J: TRBJ1-3
size: NA
D: NA

CDR3: CASPVPIQGINEKLFF
DNA: TGTGCCAGCCCAGTCCCCATTCAGGGGATTAATGAAAAACTGTTTTTT
V: TRBV14
J: TRBJ1-4
size: NA
D: NA

CDR3: CASSTGLAGGTGTQYF
DNA: TGCGCCAGCAGCACCGGACTAGCCGGTGGCACAGGTACGCAGTATTTT
V: TRBV5-1
J: TRBJ2-3
size: NA
D: TRBD2

CDR3: CAIPGGGYGYTF
DNA: TGTGCCATCCCCGGGGGGGGCTATGGCTACACCTTC
V: TRBV10-3
J: TRBJ1-2
size: NA
D: NA

CDR3: CAWHFRTPYTEAFF
DNA: TGTGCCTGGCATTTTCGGACGCCTTACACTGAAGCTTTCTTT
V: TRBV30
J: TRBJ1-1
size: NA
D: NA